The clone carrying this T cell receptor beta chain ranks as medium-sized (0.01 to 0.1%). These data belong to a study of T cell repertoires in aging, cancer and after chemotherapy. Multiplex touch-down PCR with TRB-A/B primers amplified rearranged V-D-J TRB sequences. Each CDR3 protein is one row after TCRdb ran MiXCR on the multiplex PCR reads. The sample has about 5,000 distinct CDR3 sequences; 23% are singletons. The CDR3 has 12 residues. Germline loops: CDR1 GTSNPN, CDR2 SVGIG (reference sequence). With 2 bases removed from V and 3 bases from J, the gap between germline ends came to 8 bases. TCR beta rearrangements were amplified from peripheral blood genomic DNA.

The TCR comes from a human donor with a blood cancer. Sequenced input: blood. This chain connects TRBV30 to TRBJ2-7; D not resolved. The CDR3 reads CAWSKGLYEQYF. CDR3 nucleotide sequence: TGTGCCTGGAGTAAGGGCCTCTACGAGCAGTACTTC. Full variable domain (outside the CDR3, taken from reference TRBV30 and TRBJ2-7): SQTIHQWPATLVQPVGSPLSLECTVEGTSNPNLYWYRQAAGRGLQLLFYSVGIGQISSEVPQNLSASRPQDRQFILSSKKLLLSDSGFYLCAWSKGLYEQYFGPGTRLTVT.